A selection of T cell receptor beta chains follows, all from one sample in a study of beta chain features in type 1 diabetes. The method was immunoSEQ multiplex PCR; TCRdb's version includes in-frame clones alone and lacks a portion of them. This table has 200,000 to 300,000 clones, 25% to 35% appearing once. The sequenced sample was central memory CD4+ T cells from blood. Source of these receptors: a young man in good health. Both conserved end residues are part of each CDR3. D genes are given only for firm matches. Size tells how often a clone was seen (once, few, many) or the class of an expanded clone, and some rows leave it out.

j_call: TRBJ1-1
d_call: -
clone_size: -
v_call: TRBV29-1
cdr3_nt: TGCAGCGCTCGCGACAGAGTGAACACTGAAGCTTTCTTT
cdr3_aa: CSARDRVNTEAFF

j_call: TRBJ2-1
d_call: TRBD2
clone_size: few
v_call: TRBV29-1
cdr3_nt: TGCAGCGTTGAATCCCGAGCGGGAGGGCCTTCTGAGCAGTTCTTC
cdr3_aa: CSVESRAGGPSEQFF

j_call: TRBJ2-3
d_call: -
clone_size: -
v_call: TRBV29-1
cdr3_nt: TGCAGCCCCACGAAAGGAACTAGGCAGTATTTT
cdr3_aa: CSPTKGTRQYF

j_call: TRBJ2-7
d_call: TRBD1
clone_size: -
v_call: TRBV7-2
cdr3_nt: TGTGCCAGCAGCTTAGCCTCCTTGGGACAGGGCCACTTCTACGAGCAGTACTTC
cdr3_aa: CASSLASLGQGHFYEQYF

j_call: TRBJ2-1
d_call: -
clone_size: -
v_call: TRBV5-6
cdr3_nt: TGTGCCAGCAGCCGAGGGACTGATTCCTACAATGAGCAGTTCTTC
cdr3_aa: CASSRGTDSYNEQFF

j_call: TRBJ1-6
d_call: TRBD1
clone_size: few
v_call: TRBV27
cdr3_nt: TGTGCCAGCAGGGACAGGATCAATTCACCCCTCCACTTT
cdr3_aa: CASRDRINSPLHF

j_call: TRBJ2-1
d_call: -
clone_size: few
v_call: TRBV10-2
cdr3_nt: TGCGCCAGCCTGCGGGTAAATGAGCAGTTCTTC
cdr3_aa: CASLRVNEQFF

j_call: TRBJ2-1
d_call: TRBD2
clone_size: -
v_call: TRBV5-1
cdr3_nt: TGCGCCAGCAGCTTTAGCGGGGACTACTACAATGAGCAGTTCTTC
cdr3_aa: CASSFSGDYYNEQFF

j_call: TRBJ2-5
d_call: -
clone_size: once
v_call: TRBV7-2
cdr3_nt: TGTGCCAGCAGCTTAGCAAAGACCCAGTACTTC
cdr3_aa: CASSLAKTQYF

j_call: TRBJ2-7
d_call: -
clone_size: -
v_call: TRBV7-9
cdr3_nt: TGTGCCAGCAGTCCCCCGGTCGGAGAGCAGTACTTC
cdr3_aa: CASSPPVGEQYF

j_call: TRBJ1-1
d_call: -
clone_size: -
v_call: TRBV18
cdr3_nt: TGTGCCAGCTCGTTACAGGTGAACACTGAAGCTTTCTTT
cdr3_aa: CASSLQVNTEAFF

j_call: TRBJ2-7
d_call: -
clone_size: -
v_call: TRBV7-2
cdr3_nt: TGTGCCAGCAGCTTAATGACGTCTTCCTACGAGCAGTACTTC
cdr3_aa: CASSLMTSSYEQYF

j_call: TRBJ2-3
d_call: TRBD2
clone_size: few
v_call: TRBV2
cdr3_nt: TGTGCCAGCAGTGTTCTGCGGGAGGCAGATACGCAGTATTTT
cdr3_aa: CASSVLREADTQYF

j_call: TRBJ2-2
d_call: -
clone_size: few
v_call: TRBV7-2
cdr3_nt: TGTGCCAGCAGCTTAGTTAGCACGAACACCGGGGAGCTGTTTTTT
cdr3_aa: CASSLVSTNTGELFF

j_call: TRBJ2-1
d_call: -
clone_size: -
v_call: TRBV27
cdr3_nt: TGTGCCAGTATGGATAGGCCCGATGAGCAGTTCTTC
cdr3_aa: CASMDRPDEQFF

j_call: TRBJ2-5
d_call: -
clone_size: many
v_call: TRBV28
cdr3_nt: TGTGCCAGCGGGACATTCCAAGAGACCCAGTACTTC
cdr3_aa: CASGTFQETQYF

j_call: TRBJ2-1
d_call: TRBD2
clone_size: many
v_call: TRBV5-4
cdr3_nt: TGTGCCAGCAGCTTGAAAATACTAGCGGGTAACAATGAGCAGTTCTTC
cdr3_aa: CASSLKILAGNNEQFF

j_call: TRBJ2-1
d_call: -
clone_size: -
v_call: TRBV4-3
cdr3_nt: TGCGCCAGCAGCCAAGAACCGACTATAAACTACAATGAGCAGTTCTTC
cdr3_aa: CASSQEPTINYNEQFF

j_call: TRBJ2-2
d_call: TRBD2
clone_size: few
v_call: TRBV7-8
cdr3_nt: TGTGCCAGCAGTTCTCAGCGGGAACTGTTTTTT
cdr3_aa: CASSSQRELFF

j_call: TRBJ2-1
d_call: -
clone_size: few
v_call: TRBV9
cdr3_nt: TGTGCCAGCAGCTTCCGGGACAATACACTCAATGAGCAGTTCTTC
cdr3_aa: CASSFRDNTLNEQFF

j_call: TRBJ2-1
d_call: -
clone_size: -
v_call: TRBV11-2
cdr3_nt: TGTGCCAGCAGCTTACAGCAACTCGGTGAGCAGTTCTTC
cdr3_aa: CASSLQQLGEQFF

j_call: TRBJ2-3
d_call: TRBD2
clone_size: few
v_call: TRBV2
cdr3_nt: TGTGCCAGCCGACTAGCGGGGGCCAACACAGATACGCAGTATTTT
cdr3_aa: CASRLAGANTDTQYF

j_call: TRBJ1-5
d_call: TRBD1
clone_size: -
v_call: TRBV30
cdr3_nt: TGTGCCTGGAGTAACGGACAGGGGGGGCAGCCCCAGCATTTT
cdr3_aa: CAWSNGQGGQPQHF

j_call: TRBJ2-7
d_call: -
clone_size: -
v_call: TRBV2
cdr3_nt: TGTGCCAGCAGTGCACAGAATCGGGACACCCAGACACAGTACTTC
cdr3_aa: CASSAQNRDTQTQYF

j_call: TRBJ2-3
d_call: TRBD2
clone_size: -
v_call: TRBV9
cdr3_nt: TGTGCCAGCAGCGAAGGGACTAGCGGGGGAACTAGCACAGATACGCAGTATTTT
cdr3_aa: CASSEGTSGGTSTDTQYF

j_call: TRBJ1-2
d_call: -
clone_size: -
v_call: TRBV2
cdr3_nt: TGTGCCAGCCTCCGCGAGGACACCTATGGCTACACCTTC
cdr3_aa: CASLREDTYGYTF

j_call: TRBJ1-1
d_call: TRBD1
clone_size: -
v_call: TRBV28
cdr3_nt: TGTGCCAGCAGTTCCACAGGGGGGATGAACACTGAAGCTTTCTTT
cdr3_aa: CASSSTGGMNTEAFF

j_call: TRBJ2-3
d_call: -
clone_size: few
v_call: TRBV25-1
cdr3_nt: TGTGCCAGCAGTGAGAATCCGACCCCAGATACGCAGTATTTT
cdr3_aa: CASSENPTPDTQYF

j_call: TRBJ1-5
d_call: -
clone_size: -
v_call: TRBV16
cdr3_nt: TGTGCCAGCAGCCAATCGAACGCAGTTAGTCAGCCCCAGCATTTT
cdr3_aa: CASSQSNAVSQPQHF

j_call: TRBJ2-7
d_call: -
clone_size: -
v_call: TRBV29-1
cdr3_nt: TGCAGCGTCGACGGGACTGCCTACGAGCAGTACTTC
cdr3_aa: CSVDGTAYEQYF

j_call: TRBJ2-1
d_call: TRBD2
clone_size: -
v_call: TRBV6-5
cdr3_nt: TGTGCCAGCAGTTACGACAGCGGGAGGGGCTACAATGAGCAGTTCTTC
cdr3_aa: CASSYDSGRGYNEQFF

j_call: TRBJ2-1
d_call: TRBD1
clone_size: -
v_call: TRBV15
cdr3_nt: TGTGCCACCAGCAGACTAAAAACTACAGGGGTCAATGAGCAGTTCTTC
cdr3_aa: CATSRLKTTGVNEQFF

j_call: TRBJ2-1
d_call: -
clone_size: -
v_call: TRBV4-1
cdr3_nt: TGCGCCAGCAGCCCCGGGACACCCACCTACAATGAGCAGTTCTTC
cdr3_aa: CASSPGTPTYNEQFF

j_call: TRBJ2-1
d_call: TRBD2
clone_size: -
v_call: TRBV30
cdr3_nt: TGTGCCTGGACCTCCGGGGGGTACAATGAGCAGTTCTTC
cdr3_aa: CAWTSGGYNEQFF

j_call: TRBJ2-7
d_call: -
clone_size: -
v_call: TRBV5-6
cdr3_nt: TGTGCCAGCAGCTCGACTTTTACAGGGCTCACCTACGAGCAGTACTTC
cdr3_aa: CASSSTFTGLTYEQYF

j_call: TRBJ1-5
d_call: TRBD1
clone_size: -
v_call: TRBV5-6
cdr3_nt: TGTGCCAGCAGCTCCTCTGCCGGGACAGTGGGGAGTCAGCCCCAGCATTTT
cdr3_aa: CASSSSAGTVGSQPQHF

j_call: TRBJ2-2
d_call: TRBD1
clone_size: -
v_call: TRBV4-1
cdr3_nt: TGCGCCAGCAGCCTCATCAGACAGGGATTCGGGGAGCTGTTTTTT
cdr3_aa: CASSLIRQGFGELFF

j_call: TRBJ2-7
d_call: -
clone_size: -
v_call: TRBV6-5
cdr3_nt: TGTGCCAGCAGTTATCCCCCAGCCTACGAGCAGTACTTC
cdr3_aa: CASSYPPAYEQYF

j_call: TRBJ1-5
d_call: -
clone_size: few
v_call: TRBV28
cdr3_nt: TGTGCCAGCAGTTTTGGGAGTCAGCCCCAGCATTTT
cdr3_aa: CASSFGSQPQHF

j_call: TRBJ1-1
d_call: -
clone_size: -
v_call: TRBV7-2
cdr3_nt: TGTGCCAGCAGTTCGACAGGCACTGAAGCTTTCTTT
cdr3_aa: CASSSTGTEAFF

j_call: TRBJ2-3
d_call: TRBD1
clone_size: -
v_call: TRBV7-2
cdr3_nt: TGTGCCAGCAGTAAAGGTCACACAGGGGTGGCAGATACGCAGTATTTT
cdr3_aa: CASSKGHTGVADTQYF

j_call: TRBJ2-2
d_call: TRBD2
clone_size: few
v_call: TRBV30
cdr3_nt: TGTGCCTGGAGCCCACCGGGACTAGCGGGAGGCCTTAACACCGGGGAGCTGTTTTTT
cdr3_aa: CAWSPPGLAGGLNTGELFF

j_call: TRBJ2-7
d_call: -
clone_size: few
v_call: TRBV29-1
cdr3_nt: TGCAGCGAAAGGGACGGACGCTCCTACGAGCAGTACTTC
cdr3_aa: CSERDGRSYEQYF

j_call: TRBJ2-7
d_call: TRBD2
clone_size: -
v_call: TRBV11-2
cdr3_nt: TGTGCCAGCAGGACTAGCGGGGGGTACGAGCAGTACTTC
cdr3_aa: CASRTSGGYEQYF

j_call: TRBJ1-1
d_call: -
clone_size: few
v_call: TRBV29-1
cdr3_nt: TGCAGCGTGGCCGGGGGCCTTAGTGAAGCTTTCTTT
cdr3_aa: CSVAGGLSEAFF

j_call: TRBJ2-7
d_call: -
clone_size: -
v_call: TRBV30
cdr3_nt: TGTGCCTGGAGTGTACGGGACACCTACGAGCAGTACTTC
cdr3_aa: CAWSVRDTYEQYF

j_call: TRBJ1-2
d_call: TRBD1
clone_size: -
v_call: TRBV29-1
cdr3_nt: TGCAGCGGCAGGAGTGGGACAGCCGTAGAGTTC
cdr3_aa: CSGRSGTAVEF

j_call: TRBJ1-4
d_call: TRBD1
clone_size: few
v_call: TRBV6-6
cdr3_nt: TGTGCCAGCAGTTGGGACAGGCTCAATGAAAAACTGTTTTTT
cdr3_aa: CASSWDRLNEKLFF

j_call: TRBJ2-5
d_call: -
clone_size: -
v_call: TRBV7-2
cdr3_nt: TGTGCCAGCAGCTCAGCCGGGATCCAAGAGACCCAGTACTTC
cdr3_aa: CASSSAGIQETQYF

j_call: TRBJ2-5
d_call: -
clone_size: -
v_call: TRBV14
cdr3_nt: TGTGCCAGCAGCCACTACGGGGGCCCAGAGACCCAGTACTTC
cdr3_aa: CASSHYGGPETQYF

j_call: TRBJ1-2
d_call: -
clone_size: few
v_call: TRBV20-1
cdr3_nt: TGCAGTGCTGGGGTAGATGGCTACACCTTC
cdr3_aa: CSAGVDGYTF

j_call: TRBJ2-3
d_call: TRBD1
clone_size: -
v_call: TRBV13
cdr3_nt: TGTGCCAGCAGCCCTCGACAGGGGGGCACAGATACGCAGTATTTT
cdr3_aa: CASSPRQGGTDTQYF

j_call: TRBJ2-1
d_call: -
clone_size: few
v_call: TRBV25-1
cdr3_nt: TGTGCCAGCAGTGAGGGACTGTTAAACAATGAGCAGTTCTTC
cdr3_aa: CASSEGLLNNEQFF

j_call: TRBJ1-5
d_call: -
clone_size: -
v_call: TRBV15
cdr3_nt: TGTGCCACCAGCAGAGATGCAGTTAGCAATCAGCCCCAGCATTTT
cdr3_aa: CATSRDAVSNQPQHF

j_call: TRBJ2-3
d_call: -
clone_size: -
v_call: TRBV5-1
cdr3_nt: TGCGCCAGCAGCGCGCAGGGCTTTGGCACAGATACGCAGTATTTT
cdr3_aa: CASSAQGFGTDTQYF